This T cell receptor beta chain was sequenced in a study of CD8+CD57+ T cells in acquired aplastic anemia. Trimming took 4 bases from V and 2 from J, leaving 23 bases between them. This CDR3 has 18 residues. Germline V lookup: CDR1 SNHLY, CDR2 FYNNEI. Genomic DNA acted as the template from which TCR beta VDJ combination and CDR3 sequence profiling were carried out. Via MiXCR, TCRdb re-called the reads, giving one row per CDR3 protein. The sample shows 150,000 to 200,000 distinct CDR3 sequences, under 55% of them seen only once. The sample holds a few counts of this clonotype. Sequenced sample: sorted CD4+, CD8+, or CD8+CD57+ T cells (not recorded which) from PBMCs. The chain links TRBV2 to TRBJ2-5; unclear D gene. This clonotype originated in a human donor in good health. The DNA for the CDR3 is TGTGCCAGCAGTGCTCAATTAAATCGTAGAGGAAGTCAAGAGACCCAGTACTTC. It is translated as CASSAQLNRRGSQETQYF.